The 5 T cell receptor beta chains listed next were all sequenced from one sample in a study of shared clonotypes between healthy human individuals. TCRdb's copy holds only in-frame clones and misses some; the assay was immunoSEQ multiplex PCR. The top ten clones hold roughly 0.35% of a sample with fewer than 1.8 million clones, approximately 98.5% of them seen once. Sequencing was done on a sample of naive CD4+ T cells sorted from blood. Subset defined: CD45RA+ positively selected. The receptor source for this set is a man aged 25 to 40 in good health.

CDR3 sequence reads: CASSLKGTKNEQFF. CDR3 in DNA: TGCGCCAGCAGCTTGAAGGGGACCAAAAATGAGCAGTTCTTC. The V and J genes are TRBV5-1 and TRBJ2-1, with D perhaps being TRBD1 or TRBD2 (5 bases each). The V end lost 1 base, the J end lost 7 bases, and 12 bases lay between the germline ends. CDR3 length: 14 residues. Germline CDR1 SGHRS, CDR2 YFSETQ.

J is TRBJ1-5 and V is TRBV6-5; D not certain. This CDR3 has 14 residues. Germline CDR1 reads MNHEY; CDR2 reads SVGAGI. V was clipped by 0 bases and J by 5 bases, with 8 bases between them. The CDR3 spells CASSYSSSDQPQHF. The DNA of the CDR3 is TGTGCCAGCAGTTACTCGTCATCCGATCAGCCCCAGCATTTT.

This chain joins TRBV7-9 and TRBJ2-1; D is perhaps TRBD1 (5 bases). This CDR3 region has 14 residues. V lost 5 bases and J lost 2, with 10 bases in between. The germline V gene has CDR1 SEHNR and CDR2 FQNEAQ (reference sequence). The CDR3 sequence is CASSLGHPYNEQFF. CDR3 sequence (DNA): TGTGCCAGCAGCCTCGGACACCCCTACAATGAGCAGTTCTTC.

In the case of this clone: Other DNA sequences in the sample encode the same CDR3. This chain connects TRBV28 to TRBJ1-5; no firm D call. Deletions cut 5 bases from V and 2 bases from J, with 7 bases between. The CDR3 spans 13 residues. The germline gives CDR1 MDHEN, CDR2 SYDVKM. The CDR3 DNA follows: TGTGCCAGCAGTCCTCTAGGCAATCAGCCCCAGCATTTT. It specifies CASSPLGNQPQHF.

This chain connects TRBV4-3 to TRBJ2-3, with 7 bases lining up with TRBD2. Losses at the gene ends were 2 bases for V and 2 bases for J; bases not matched to a gene: 10. This CDR3 has 17 amino acids. CDR1 LGHNA and CDR2 YSLEER come from the germline V gene. The CDR3 loop is CASSQRLGRTNTDTQYF. CDR3 in DNA: TGCGCCAGCAGCCAAAGACTCGGGAGGACGAACACAGATACGCAGTATTTT.